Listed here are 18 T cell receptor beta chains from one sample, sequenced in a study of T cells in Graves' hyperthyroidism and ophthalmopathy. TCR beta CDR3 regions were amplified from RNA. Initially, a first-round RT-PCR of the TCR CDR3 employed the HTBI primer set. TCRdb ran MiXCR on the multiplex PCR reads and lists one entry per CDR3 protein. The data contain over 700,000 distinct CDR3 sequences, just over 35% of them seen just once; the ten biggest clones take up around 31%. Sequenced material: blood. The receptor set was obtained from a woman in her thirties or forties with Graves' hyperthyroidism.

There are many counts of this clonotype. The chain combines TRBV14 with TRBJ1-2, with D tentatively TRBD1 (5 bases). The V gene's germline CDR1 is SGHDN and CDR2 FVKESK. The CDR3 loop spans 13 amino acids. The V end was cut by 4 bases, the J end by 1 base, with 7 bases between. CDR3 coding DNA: TGTGCCAGCAGCCCAGGGTATAACTATGGCTACACCTTC. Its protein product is CASSPGYNYGYTF.

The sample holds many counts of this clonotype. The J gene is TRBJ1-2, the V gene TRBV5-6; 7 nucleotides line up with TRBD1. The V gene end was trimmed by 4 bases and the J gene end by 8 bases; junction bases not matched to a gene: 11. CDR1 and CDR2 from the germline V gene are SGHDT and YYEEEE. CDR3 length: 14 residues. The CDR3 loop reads CASSPLNRGGGYTF. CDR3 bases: TGTGCCAGCAGCCCCCTTAACAGGGGCGGAGGCTACACCTTC. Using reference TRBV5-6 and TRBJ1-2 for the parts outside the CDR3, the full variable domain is DAGVTQSPTHLIKTRGQQVTLRCSPKSGHDTVSWYQQALGQGPQFIFQYYEEEERQRGNFPDRFSGHQFPNYSSELNVNALLLGDSALYLCASSPLNRGGGYTFGSGTRLTVV.

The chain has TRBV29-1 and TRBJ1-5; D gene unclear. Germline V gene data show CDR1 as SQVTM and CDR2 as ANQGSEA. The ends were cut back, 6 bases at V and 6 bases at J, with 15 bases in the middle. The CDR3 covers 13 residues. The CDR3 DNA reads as TGCAGCGTGGCAAACAATGAGGGTCAGCCCCAGCATTTT. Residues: CSVANNEGQPQHF.

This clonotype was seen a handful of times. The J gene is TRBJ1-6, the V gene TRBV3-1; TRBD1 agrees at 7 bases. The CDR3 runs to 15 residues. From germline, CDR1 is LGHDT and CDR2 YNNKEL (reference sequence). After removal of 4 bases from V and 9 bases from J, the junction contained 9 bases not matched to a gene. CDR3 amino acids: CASSLGSDRASPLHF. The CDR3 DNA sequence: TGTGCCAGCAGCCTCGGTAGTGACAGGGCTTCACCCCTCCACTTT. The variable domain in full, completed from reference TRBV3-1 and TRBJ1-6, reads DTAVSQTPKYLVTQMGNDKSIKCEQNLGHDTMYWYKQDSKKFLKIMFSYNNKELIINETVPNRFSPKSPDKAHLNLHINSLELGDSAVYFCASSLGSDRASPLHFGNGTRLTVT.

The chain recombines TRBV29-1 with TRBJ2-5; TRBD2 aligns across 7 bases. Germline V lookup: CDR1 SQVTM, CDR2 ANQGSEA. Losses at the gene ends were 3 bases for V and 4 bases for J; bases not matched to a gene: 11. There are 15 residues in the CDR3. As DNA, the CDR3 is TGCAGCGTTGAGAACCTAGCGGAGGGTGGAGAGACCCAGTACTTC. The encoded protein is CSVENLAEGGETQYF.

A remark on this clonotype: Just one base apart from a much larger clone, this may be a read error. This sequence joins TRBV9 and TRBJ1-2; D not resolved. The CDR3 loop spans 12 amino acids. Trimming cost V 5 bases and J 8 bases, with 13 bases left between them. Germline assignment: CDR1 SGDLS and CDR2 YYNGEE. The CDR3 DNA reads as TGTGCCAGCAGGCACGCACCTTCGGGCTACACCTTC. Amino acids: CASRHAPSGYTF.

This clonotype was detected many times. CDR3 loop: CSAHGRDGRNYGYTF. For the CDR3, the DNA is TGCAGCGCCCACGGCCGGGACGGGAGAAACTATGGCTACACCTTC. The rearrangement links TRBV29-1 to TRBJ1-2; maybe TRBD1 (5 bases). CDR1 SQVTM and CDR2 ANQGSEA come from the germline V gene. The CDR3 loop spans 15 amino acids. Between the trimmed V and J ends, which lost 7 bases and 2 bases, there was a span of 20 bases.

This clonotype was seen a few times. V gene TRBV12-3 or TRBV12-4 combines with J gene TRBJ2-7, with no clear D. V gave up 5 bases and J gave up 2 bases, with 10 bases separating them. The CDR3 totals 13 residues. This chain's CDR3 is CASSLPAPYEQYF. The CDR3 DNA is TGTGCCAGCAGTCTTCCGGCCCCCTACGAGCAGTACTTC.

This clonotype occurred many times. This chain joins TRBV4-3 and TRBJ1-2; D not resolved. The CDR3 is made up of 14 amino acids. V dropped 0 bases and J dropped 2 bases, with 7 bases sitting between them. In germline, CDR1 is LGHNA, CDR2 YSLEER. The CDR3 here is CASSQEQNNYGYTF. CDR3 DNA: TGCGCCAGCAGCCAAGAGCAGAACAACTATGGCTACACCTTC.

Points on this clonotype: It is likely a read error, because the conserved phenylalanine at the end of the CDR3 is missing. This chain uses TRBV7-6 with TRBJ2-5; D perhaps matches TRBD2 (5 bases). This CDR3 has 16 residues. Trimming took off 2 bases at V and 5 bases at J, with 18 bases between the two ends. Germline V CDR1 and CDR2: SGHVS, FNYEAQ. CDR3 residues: CASSLRRRGLGETQYL. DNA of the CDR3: TGTGCCAGCAGCTTAAGGCGCCGGGGTTTGGGGGAGACCCAGTACCTC.

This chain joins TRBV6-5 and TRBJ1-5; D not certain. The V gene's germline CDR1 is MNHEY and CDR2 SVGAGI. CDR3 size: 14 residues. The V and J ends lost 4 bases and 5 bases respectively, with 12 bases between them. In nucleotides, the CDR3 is TGTGCCAGCAGTTCCCGAAATCGCGATCAGCCCCAGCATTTT. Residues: CASSSRNRDQPQHF.

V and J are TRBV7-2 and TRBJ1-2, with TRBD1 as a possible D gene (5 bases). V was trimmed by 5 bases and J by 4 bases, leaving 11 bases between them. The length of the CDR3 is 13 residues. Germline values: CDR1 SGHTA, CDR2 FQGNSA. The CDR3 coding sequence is TGTGCCAGCAGCAGTGGGGACGTCTATGGCTACACCTTC. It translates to CASSSGDVYGYTF.

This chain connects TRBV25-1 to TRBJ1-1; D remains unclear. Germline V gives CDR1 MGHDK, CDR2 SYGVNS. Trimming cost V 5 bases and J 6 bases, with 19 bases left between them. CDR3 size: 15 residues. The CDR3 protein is CASSLRAETGAEAFF. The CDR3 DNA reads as TGTGCCAGCAGTTTGAGGGCTGAGACGGGTGCTGAAGCTTTCTTT.

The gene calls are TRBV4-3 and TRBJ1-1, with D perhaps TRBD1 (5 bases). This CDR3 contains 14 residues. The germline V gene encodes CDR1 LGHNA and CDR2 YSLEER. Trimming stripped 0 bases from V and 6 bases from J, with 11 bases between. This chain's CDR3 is CASSQERGWAEAFF. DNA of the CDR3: TGCGCCAGCAGCCAAGAGAGGGGCTGGGCTGAAGCTTTCTTT.

Here the CDR3 DNA reads TGTGCCACCCAGGGCGTCGGGGCCAACGTCCTGACTTTC. Translating it yields CATQGVGANVLTF. The chain uses TRBV7-9 and TRBJ2-6; D may be TRBD1 (5 bases). Germline V gives CDR1 SEHNR, CDR2 FQNEAQ (reference sequence). The CDR3 is made up of 13 amino acids. The V end lost 10 bases, the J end lost 4 bases, and 11 bases lay between the germline ends. The full variable domain, with the rest looked up from reference TRBV7-9 and TRBJ2-6, is DTGVSQNPRHKITKRGQNVTFRCDPISEHNRLYWYRQTLGQGPEFLTYFQNEAQLEKSRLLSDRFSAERPKGSFSTLEIQRTEQGDSAMYLCATQGVGANVLTFGAGSRLTVL.

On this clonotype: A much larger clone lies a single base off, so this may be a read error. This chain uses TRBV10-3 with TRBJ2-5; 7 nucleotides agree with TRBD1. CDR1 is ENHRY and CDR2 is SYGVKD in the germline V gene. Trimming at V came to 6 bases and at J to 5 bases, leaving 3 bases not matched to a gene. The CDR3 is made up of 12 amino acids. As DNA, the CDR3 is TGTGCCATCAGACAGGGGTTGGAGACCCAGTACTTC. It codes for CAIRQGLETQYF.

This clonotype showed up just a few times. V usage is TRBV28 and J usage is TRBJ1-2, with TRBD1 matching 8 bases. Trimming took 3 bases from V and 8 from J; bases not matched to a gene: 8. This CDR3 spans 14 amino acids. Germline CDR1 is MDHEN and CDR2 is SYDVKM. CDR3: CASSLGQDWVGYTF. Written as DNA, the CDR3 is TGTGCCAGCAGTTTGGGACAGGACTGGGTGGGCTACACCTTC.

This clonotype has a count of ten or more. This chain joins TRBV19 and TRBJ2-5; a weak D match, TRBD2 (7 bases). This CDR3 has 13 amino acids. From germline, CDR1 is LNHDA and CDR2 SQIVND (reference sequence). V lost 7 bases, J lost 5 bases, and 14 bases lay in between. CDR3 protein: CASMGGRWETQYF. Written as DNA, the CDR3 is TGTGCCAGTATGGGGGGGCGCTGGGAGACCCAGTACTTC.